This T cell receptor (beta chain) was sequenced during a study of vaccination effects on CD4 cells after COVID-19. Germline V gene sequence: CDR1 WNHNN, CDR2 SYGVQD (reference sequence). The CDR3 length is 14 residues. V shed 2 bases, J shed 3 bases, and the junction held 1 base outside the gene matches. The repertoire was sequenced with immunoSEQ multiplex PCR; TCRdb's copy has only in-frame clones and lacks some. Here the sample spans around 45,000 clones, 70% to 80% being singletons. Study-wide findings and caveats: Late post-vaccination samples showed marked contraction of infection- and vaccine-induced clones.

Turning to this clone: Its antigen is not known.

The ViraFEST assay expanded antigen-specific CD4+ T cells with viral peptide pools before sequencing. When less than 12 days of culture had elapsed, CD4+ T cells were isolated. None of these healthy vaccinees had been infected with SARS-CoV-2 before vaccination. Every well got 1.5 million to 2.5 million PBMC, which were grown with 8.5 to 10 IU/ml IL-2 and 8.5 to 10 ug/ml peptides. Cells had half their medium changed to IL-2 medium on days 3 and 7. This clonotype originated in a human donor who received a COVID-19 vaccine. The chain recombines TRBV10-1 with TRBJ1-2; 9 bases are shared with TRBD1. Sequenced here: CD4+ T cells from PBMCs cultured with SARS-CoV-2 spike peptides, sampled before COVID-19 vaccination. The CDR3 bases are TGCGCCAGCAGTGAGCGGACAGGGGACTATGGCTACACCTTC. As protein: CASSERTGDYGYTF.